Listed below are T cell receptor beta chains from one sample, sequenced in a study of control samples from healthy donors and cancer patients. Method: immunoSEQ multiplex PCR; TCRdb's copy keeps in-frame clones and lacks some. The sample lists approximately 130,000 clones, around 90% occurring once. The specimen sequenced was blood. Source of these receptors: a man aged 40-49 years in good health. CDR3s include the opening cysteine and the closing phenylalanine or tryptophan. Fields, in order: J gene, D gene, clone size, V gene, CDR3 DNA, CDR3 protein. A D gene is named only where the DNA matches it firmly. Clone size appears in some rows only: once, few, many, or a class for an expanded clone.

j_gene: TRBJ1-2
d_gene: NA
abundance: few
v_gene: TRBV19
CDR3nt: TGTGCCAGTAGTCTGGGTAACTATGGCTACACCTTC
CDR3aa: CASSLGNYGYTF

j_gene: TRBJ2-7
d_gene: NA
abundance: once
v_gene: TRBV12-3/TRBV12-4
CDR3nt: TGTGCCAGCAGTTTACTGGCTAGCGACGAGCAGTACTTC
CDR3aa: CASSLLASDEQYF

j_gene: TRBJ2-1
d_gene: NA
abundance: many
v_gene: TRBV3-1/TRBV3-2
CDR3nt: TGTGCCAGCAGACAGTACAATGAGCAGTTCTTC
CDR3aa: CASRQYNEQFF

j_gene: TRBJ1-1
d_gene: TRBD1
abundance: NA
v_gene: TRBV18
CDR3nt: TGTGCCAGCTCACCACCGACAGGGATCTATGGCACTGAAGCTTTCTTT
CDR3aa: CASSPPTGIYGTEAFF

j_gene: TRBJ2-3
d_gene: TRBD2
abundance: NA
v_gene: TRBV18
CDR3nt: TGTGCCAGCTCACCACTACTAGCGGGGGCAGATACGCAGTATTTT
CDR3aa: CASSPLLAGADTQYF

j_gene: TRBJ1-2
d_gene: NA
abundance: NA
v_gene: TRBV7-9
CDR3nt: TGTGCCAGCAGCTCCTCCGACCGTTACTATGGCTACACCTTC
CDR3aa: CASSSSDRYYGYTF

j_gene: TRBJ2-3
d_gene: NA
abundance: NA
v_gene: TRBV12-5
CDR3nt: TGTGCTAGTGGTTTGGCTATCAGTACCTCGGGCACAGATACGCAGTATTTT
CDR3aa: CASGLAISTSGTDTQYF

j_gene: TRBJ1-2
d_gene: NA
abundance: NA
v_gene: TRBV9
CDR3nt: TGTGCCAGCAGCGCTCGGCCCTCGTATCCTAACTATGGCTACACCTTC
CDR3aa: CASSARPSYPNYGYTF

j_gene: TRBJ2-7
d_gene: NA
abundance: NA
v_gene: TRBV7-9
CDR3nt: TGTGCCAGCAGCTTCAGTACACTAGCCCGCGAGCAGTACTTC
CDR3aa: CASSFSTLAREQYF

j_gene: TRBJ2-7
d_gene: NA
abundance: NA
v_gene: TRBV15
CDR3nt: TGTGCCACCAGCAGAGTCAGGTCCGAGCAGTACTTC
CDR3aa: CATSRVRSEQYF

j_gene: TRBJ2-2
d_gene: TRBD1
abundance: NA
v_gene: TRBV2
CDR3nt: TGTGCCACTAATACAGGGGCCACCGGGGAGCTGTTTTTT
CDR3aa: CATNTGATGELFF

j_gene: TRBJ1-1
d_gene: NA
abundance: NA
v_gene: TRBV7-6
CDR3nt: TGTGCCAGCAGCTTAGGATCCCCTAGTGGTTGGTTGAACACTGAAGCTTTCTTT
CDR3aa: CASSLGSPSGWLNTEAFF

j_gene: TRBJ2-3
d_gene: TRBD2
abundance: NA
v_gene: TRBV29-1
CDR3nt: TGCAGCGTCATTCCTCCTAGCGGGGGCACAGATACGCAGTATTTT
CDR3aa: CSVIPPSGGTDTQYF

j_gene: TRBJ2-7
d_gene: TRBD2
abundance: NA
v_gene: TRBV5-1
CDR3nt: TGCGCCAGCAGCTTAAGGACTAGAACGTCACTGAGCTCCTACGAGCAGTACTTC
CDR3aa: CASSLRTRTSLSSYEQYF

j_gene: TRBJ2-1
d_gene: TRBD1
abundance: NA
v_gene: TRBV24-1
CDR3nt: TGTGCCACCAGTGCTCCTGACAGGGCGACCTACAATGAGCAGTTCTTC
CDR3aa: CATSAPDRATYNEQFF

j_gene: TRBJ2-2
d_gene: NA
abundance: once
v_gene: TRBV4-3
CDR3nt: TGCGCCAGCAGCCAAGTCGCGGAGAATGCCGGGGAGCTGTTTTTT
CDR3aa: CASSQVAENAGELFF

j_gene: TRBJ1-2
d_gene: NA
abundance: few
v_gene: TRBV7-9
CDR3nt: TGTGCCAGCGCAGGGGACAACTATGGCTACACCTTC
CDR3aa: CASAGDNYGYTF

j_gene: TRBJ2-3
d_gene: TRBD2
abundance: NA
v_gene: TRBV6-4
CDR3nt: TGTGCCAGCAGTCCGACTAGCGAGATACTGTCAGATACGCAGTATTTT
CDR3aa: CASSPTSEILSDTQYF

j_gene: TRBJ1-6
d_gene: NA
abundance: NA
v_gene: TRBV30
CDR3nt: TGTGCCTGGAGTTCGGTTGGTTCACCCCTCCACTTT
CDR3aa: CAWSSVGSPLHF

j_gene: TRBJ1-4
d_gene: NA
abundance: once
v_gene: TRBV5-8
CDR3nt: TGTGCCAGCAGCCGTACCGGACATCCAACTAATGAAAAACTGTTTTTT
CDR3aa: CASSRTGHPTNEKLFF

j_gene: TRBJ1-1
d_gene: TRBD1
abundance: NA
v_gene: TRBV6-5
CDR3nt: TGTGCCAGCACTTCTCCGACAGGGTCGGCCACTGAAGCTTTCTTT
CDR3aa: CASTSPTGSATEAFF

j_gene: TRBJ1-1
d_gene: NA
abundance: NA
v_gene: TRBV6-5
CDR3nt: TGTGCCAGCAGTTATCAGGGGTACACTGAAGCTTTCTTT
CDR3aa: CASSYQGYTEAFF

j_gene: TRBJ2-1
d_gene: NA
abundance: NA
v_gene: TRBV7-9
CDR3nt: TGTGCCAGCAGGCCCATTTTCCTACCGGTAAGCGAGGAGCAGTTCTTC
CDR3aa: CASRPIFLPVSEEQFF

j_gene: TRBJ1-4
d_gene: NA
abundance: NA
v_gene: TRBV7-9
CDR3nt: TGTGCCAGCAGCCGAACCACTGGGGAAAAACTGTTTTTT
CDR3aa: CASSRTTGEKLFF

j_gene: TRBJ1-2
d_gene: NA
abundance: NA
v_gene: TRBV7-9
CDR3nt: TGTGCCAGCAGCTTAGCTCGGGCAGGGTCTGGTGGCTACACCTTC
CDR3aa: CASSLARAGSGGYTF

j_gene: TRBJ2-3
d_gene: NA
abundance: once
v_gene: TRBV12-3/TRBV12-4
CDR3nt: TGTGCCAGCAGTTTGGGTGGGAGGTGGACGCAGTATTTT
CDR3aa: CASSLGGRWTQYF